Below, 31 T cell receptor beta chains from the same sample are listed, as sequenced in a study of blood T cell repertoires in COVID-19. The data were produced by immunoSEQ multiplex PCR, yet TCRdb's version contains in-frame clones alone and is incomplete. This sample yields about 250,000 clones, of which almost 90% are seen a single time; approximately 1.4% belongs to the top ten. Sequenced material: peripheral blood. Every receptor here comes from a man aged 80 or over with acute or convalescent COVID-19.

The chain joins TRBV27 to TRBJ2-5; 9 bases agree with TRBD1. V lost 5 bases, J lost 5 bases, and 6 bases stayed unmatched. The germline CDR1 and CDR2 sequences are MNHEY and SMNVEV (reference sequence). The CDR3 contains 14 residues. CDR3 DNA: TGTGCCAGCAGTCGGGGACAGGGAAGGGAGACCCAGTACTTC. The encoded protein is CASSRGQGRETQYF.

This clone was counted a single time. The rearrangement joins TRBV27 to TRBJ2-3, with D possibly matching TRBD2 (6 bases). The CDR3 has 14 residues. Trimming pared 5 bases from V and 0 bases from J, leaving 9 bases between. From germline, CDR1 is MNHEY and CDR2 SMNVEV (reference sequence). The CDR3 sequence: CASSTGTSTDTQYF. CDR3 in DNA: TGTGCCAGCAGTACTGGGACTAGCACAGATACGCAGTATTTT.

J is TRBJ2-7 and V is TRBV29-1; 8 bases line up with TRBD2. The CDR3 is 12 residues long. V shed 7 bases and J 3 bases; nucleotides not matched to a gene: 5. CDR1 is SQVTM and CDR2 is ANQGSEA in the germline V gene. The CDR3 DNA sequence: TGCAGCGCAGGACTAGCCAACTACGAGCAGTACTTC. Protein product: CSAGLANYEQYF.

This sequence joins TRBV28 and TRBJ2-1, with TRBD2 matching over 7 bases. The CDR3 consists of 13 residues. Germline loops: CDR1 MDHEN, CDR2 SYDVKM. V dropped 7 bases and J dropped 5; count of bases not matched to a gene: 5. CDR3 nucleotide sequence: TGTGCCAGCACCAGCGGGACCCACAATGAGCAGTTCTTC. It translates to CASTSGTHNEQFF.

This chain joins TRBV6-2 or TRBV6-3 and TRBJ2-7; D unclear. The germline CDR1 and CDR2 sequences are MNHEY and SVGEGT. The length of the CDR3 is 11 residues. Trimming shortened V by 5 bases and J by 2 bases, and 4 bases separated the two germline ends. The CDR3 coding sequence is TGTGCCAGCAGTCACACCTACGAGCAGTACTTC. Translating it yields CASSHTYEQYF.

The chain employs TRBV21-1 and TRBJ2-3; whether TRBD2, the table's D call, matches the DNA was not checked. TRBV21-1 is classified as a pseudogene. The CDR3 has 16 residues. The CDR3 reads CASSTGLAGAGDTQYF. DNA for the CDR3: TGTGCCAGCAGCACGGGACTAGCGGGAGCGGGAGATACGCAGTATTTT.

This clone was seen only once. The rearrangement joins TRBV28 to TRBJ2-1; TRBD2 aligns across 9 bases. V lost 6 bases, J lost 10 bases, and 4 bases stayed unmatched. This CDR3 has 12 residues. Germline CDR1 reads MDHEN; CDR2 reads SYDVKM. The CDR3 loop reads CASRYSGREQFF. CDR3 coding DNA: TGTGCCAGCAGATATAGCGGGAGAGAGCAGTTCTTC.

This rearrangement joins TRBV6-5 to TRBJ1-5, with a weak D call TRBD1 (5 bases). Germline-derived CDR1 and CDR2 are MNHEY and SVGAGI. V was shortened by 2 bases and J by 1 base, with 9 bases between the two germline ends. The CDR3 is 15 residues long. The CDR3 nucleotides are TGTGCCAGCAGTTACCTCGCAGGGAGCAATCAGCCCCAGCATTTT. Translation gives CASSYLAGSNQPQHF.

The genes are TRBV15 and TRBJ2-1; 7 nucleotides line up with TRBD2. CDR1 is LNHNV and CDR2 is YYDKDF in the germline V gene (reference sequence). This CDR3 has 14 residues. V was clipped by 3 bases and J by 6 bases; unmatched bases: 5. The CDR3 here is CATSSGSGVNEQFF. DNA of the CDR3: TGTGCCACCAGCAGCGGGAGCGGGGTCAATGAGCAGTTCTTC.

This clone was picked up one time. The rearrangement links TRBV5-1 to TRBJ1-6; 8 bases are shared with TRBD1. This CDR3 is 15 amino acids long. The V gene end was trimmed by 4 bases and the J gene end by 5 bases; junction bases not matched to a gene: 5. Germline lookup yields CDR1 SGHRS and CDR2 YFSETQ. The CDR3 protein is CASSTGQGDNSPLHF. CDR3 nucleotide sequence: TGCGCCAGCAGCACCGGACAGGGAGATAATTCACCCCTCCACTTT.

The chain is built from TRBV2 and TRBJ2-7, with TRBD1 matching over 9 bases. The J segment lost 2 bases and the V segment lost 6 bases, leaving 8 bases of the junction unmatched. Per the germline V gene, CDR1 is SNHLY and CDR2 is FYNNEI. This CDR3 region has 15 residues. The CDR3 DNA is TGTGCCAGCAGATGGGACAGGGATTCCCCCTACGAGCAGTACTTC. Translation: CASRWDRDSPYEQYF.

The chain carries TRBV6-5 and TRBJ1-2; TRBD1 is a possible D gene (5 bases). This CDR3 contains 14 residues. The V gene lost 7 bases and the J gene lost 7 bases, with 19 bases spanning the gap. The germline V gene encodes CDR1 MNHEY and CDR2 SVGAGI. DNA of the CDR3: TGTGCCAGCACCCCCGGCAGGGCGGGGGGTGGCTACACCTTC. Protein product: CASTPGRAGGGYTF.

The chain employs TRBV7-3 and TRBJ2-1; possibly TRBD1 for D (5 bases). The CDR3 has 13 residues. Germline V gene lookup returns CDR1 SGHTA and CDR2 FQGTGA. The V gene lost 5 bases and the J gene lost 8 bases, with 13 bases spanning the gap. CDR3 loop: CASSPDWGDEQFF. In nucleotides, the CDR3 is TGTGCCAGCAGCCCTGACTGGGGCGATGAGCAGTTCTTC.

This chain joins TRBV5-4 and TRBJ1-3, with TRBD1 identical over 9 bases. CDR3 length: 16 amino acids. Unmatched junction bases numbered 5, after V lost 4 bases and J lost 0 bases. Germline lookup yields CDR1 SGHNT and CDR2 YYREEE (reference sequence). CDR3 coding DNA: TGTGCCAGCAGCAGGACAGGGGTACTCTCTGGAAACACCATATATTTT. It encodes CASSRTGVLSGNTIYF.

The CDR3 DNA reads as TGTGCCAGCAGCCGACGACTTCACAGGGGGCCCATGAACACTGAAGCTTTCTTT. It encodes CASSRRLHRGPMNTEAFF. The chain employs TRBV7-9 and TRBJ1-1, with 9 bases aligning to TRBD1. V dropped 5 bases and J dropped 0; count of bases not matched to a gene: 13. Germline V gives CDR1 SEHNR, CDR2 FQNEAQ (reference sequence). The CDR3 loop spans 18 amino acids.

The chain couples TRBV3-1 (or the pseudogene TRBV3-2) to TRBJ2-7, with TRBD2 matching 9 bases. V shed 1 base, J shed 5 bases, and the junction held 12 bases outside the gene matches. The CDR3 length is 17 residues. Germline V gives CDR1 LGHDT, CDR2 YNNKEL (reference sequence). The CDR3 region has the DNA TGTGCCAGCAGCCAAGGACTAAGCGGGAGGATTCTCGACGAGCAGTACTTC. This gives the protein CASSQGLSGRILDEQYF.

The chain carries TRBV7-9 and TRBJ2-2; TRBD2 agrees at 7 bases. The CDR3 consists of 13 residues. Germline V CDR1 and CDR2: SEHNR, FQNEAQ (reference sequence). V trimming: 11 bases; J trimming: 6 bases; junction bases outside the gene matches: 9. This CDR3 reads CAEQVAGAGELFF. Here the CDR3 DNA reads TGTGCCGAGCAAGTGGCGGGGGCCGGGGAGCTGTTTTTT.

The chain recombines TRBV4-3 with TRBJ1-2; D remains unclear. With 0 bases removed from V and 9 bases from J, the gap between germline ends came to 14 bases. Germline V gives CDR1 LGHNA, CDR2 YSLEER. The CDR3 contains 14 residues. CDR3 DNA sequence: TGCGCCAGCAGCCAAGATCCAGTCCCTTCGAGCTACACCTTC. This gives the protein CASSQDPVPSSYTF.

The chain employs TRBV6-6 and TRBJ2-3; TRBD2 aligns across 13 bases. Germline values: CDR1 MNHNY, CDR2 SVGAGI (reference sequence). There are 19 residues in the CDR3. With 5 bases clipped from V and 1 base from J, the junction kept 12 bases outside the gene matches. The CDR3 reads CASSQSRLAGGRGTDTQYF. The CDR3 DNA sequence: TGTGCCAGCAGTCAAAGTAGACTAGCGGGAGGCCGGGGCACAGATACGCAGTATTTT.

The chain employs TRBV6-5 and TRBJ2-7; 8 positions agree with TRBD1. CDR1 is MNHEY, CDR2 SVGAGI, per germline. V shed 4 bases and J 4 bases; nucleotides not matched to a gene: 9. The CDR3 consists of 15 residues. CDR3 DNA sequence: TGTGCCAGCAGTTCTATCAGGGGGCTCAGGTACGAGCAGTACTTC. Protein: CASSSIRGLRYEQYF.

In this sample, this clone turned up a few times. The rearrangement joins TRBV4-2 to TRBJ2-7, with TRBD1 identical over 7 bases. CDR1 is LGHNA, CDR2 YNFKEQ, per germline. With 5 bases clipped from V and 1 base from J, the junction kept 8 bases outside the gene matches. The CDR3 is 15 amino acids. The CDR3 DNA sequence: TGTGCCAGCAGCTCACGGACAGGTGGGTCCTACGAGCAGTACTTC. Amino acids: CASSSRTGGSYEQYF.

The rearrangement uses TRBV19 and TRBJ1-4; no reliable D call. Trimming took 7 bases from V and 2 from J, leaving 14 bases between them. Germline lookup yields CDR1 LNHDA and CDR2 SQIVND (reference sequence). The CDR3 is 15 residues long. The CDR3 DNA follows: TGTGCCAGTAAACCCGCCCGGTGGACTAATGAAAAACTGTTTTTT. Protein: CASKPARWTNEKLFF.

This sequence joins TRBV2 and TRBJ1-5, with TRBD1 matching over 8 bases. V shed 4 bases and J 4 bases; nucleotides not matched to a gene: 3. The CDR3 is made up of 14 amino acids. Germline CDR1 SNHLY, CDR2 FYNNEI. CDR3 region: CASSGQGMNQPQHF. CDR3 in DNA: TGTGCCAGCAGTGGACAGGGGATGAATCAGCCCCAGCATTTT. The whole variable domain, filled in from reference TRBV2 and TRBJ1-5, reads EPEVTQTPSHQVTQMGQEVILRCVPISNHLYFYWYRQILGQKVEFLVSFYNNEISEKSEIFDDQFSVERPDGSNFTLKIRSTKLEDSAMYFCASSGQGMNQPQHFGDGTRLSIL.

This chain connects TRBV3-1 (or the pseudogene TRBV3-2) to TRBJ2-2; 7 nucleotides agree with TRBD2. CDR1 is LGHDT and CDR2 is YNNKEL in the germline V gene (reference sequence). V was pared by 5 bases and J by 7 bases, with 7 bases of the junction left unmatched. This CDR3 spans 14 amino acids. The CDR3 nucleotides read TGTGCCAGCAGCAAAAGCGGGGCGGGCGGGGAGCTGTTTTTT. It encodes CASSKSGAGGELFF.

V is TRBV19 and J is TRBJ1-5, with a possible D match to TRBD1 (5 bases). CDR1 and CDR2 from the germline V gene are LNHDA and SQIVND (reference sequence). The CDR3 has 15 amino acids. The ends were cut back, 8 bases at V and 0 bases at J, with 14 bases in the middle. The CDR3 here is CASVWGVYSNQPQHF. CDR3 bases: TGTGCCAGTGTGTGGGGGGTGTATAGCAATCAGCCCCAGCATTTT.

About this clone itself: This sample includes further DNA sequences coding for the same CDR3. V is TRBV5-1 and J is TRBJ1-5; D not resolved. Germline V gives CDR1 SGHRS, CDR2 YFSETQ. The CDR3 sequence is 13 residues long. The V gene lost 0 bases and the J gene lost 5 bases, with 6 bases spanning the gap. The CDR3 coding sequence is TGCGCCAGCAGCTTGGACCGGGATCAGCCCCAGCATTTT. Amino acid sequence: CASSLDRDQPQHF.

This chain links TRBV5-4 with TRBJ2-5; the D is unclear. V lost 7 bases to trimming and J lost 7 bases, with 14 bases between them. The CDR3 loop spans 12 amino acids. Germline V gives CDR1 SGHNT, CDR2 YYREEE (reference sequence). CDR3 amino acids: CASPGLEGTQYF. The CDR3 DNA follows: TGTGCCAGCCCAGGCCTGGAAGGGACCCAGTACTTC.

This sequence joins TRBV9 and TRBJ2-2; 7 bases agree with TRBD2. This CDR3 has 16 residues. The V gene end was trimmed by 4 bases and the J gene end by 1 base; junction bases not matched to a gene: 7. The germline V gene encodes CDR1 SGDLS and CDR2 YYNGEE. The CDR3, as DNA: TGTGCCAGCAGCTCTCGACTAGCAATGAACACCGGGGAGCTGTTTTTT. Its protein is CASSSRLAMNTGELFF.

The chain recombines TRBV19 with TRBJ1-5, with D possibly being TRBD1 (5 bases). Germline CDR1 is LNHDA and CDR2 is SQIVND (reference sequence). This CDR3 has 14 residues. V lost 5 bases to trimming and J lost 4 bases, with 12 bases between them. The CDR3 spells CASSWDFRNQPQHF. The DNA for the CDR3 is TGTGCCAGTAGTTGGGACTTTCGGAATCAGCCCCAGCATTTT.

The chain recombines TRBV6-2 or TRBV6-3 with TRBJ2-4; 11 bases align to TRBD2. There are 18 residues in the CDR3. Germline loops: CDR1 MNHEY, CDR2 SVGEGT. V gave up 0 bases and J gave up 0 bases; unmatched junction bases: 4. The CDR3 nucleotides read TGTGCCAGCAGTTACTCCCTAGCGGGAGGACTAGCCAAAAACATTCAGTACTTC. Protein: CASSYSLAGGLAKNIQYF.

CDR3 sequence (DNA): TGCAGCGTTCGCCGGACAGCCGCCTACGAGCAGTACTTC. Its translation is CSVRRTAAYEQYF. This chain uses TRBV29-1 with TRBJ2-7, with a tentative D call TRBD1 (6 bases). Germline V CDR1 and CDR2: SQVTM, ANQGSEA. The CDR3 runs to 13 residues. V lost 5 bases to trimming and J lost 2 bases, with 13 bases between them.